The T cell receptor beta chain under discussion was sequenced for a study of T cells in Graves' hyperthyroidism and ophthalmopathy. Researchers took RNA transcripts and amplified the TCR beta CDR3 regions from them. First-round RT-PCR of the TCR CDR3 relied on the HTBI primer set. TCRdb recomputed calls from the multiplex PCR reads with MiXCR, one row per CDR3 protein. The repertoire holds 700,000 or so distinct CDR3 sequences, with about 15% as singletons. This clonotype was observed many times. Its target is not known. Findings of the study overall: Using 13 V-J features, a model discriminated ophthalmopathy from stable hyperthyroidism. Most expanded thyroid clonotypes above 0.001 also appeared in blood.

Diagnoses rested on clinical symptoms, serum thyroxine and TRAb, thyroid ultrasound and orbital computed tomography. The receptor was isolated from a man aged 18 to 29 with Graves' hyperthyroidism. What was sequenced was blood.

CDR3 in amino acids: CASLGHSDEKLFF. DNA for the CDR3: TGTGCCAGCCTGGGACATTCGGATGAAAAACTGTTTTTT. The chain uses TRBV6-1 and TRBJ1-4; TRBD1 is a possible D gene (6 bases). The germline CDR1 and CDR2 sequences are MNHNS and SASEGT. V lost 8 bases to trimming and J lost 6 bases, with 13 bases between them. This CDR3 comprises 13 residues.